This T cell receptor beta chain is from a study of regulatory T cells in long-lasting Graves disease. Arm-PCR of CDR3 regions and iRepertoire HTBI primers were the basis on which TCR beta libraries were built. MiXCR, run by TCRdb on the multiplex PCR reads, gives a single entry per CDR3 protein. The sample consists of about 350,000 distinct CDR3 sequences, roughly 17% of them appearing once. This clonotype was seen many times. Specified time point: newly diagnosed GD, antithyroid drugs for less than 3 months. PBMC-extracted RNA yielded the TCR library. This sample was shared with a second study, whose subject was T cells in Graves' hyperthyroidism and ophthalmopathy.

Here the sequenced sample was peripheral blood mononuclear cells (PBMCs), taken at new diagnosis, from a patient treated with antithyroid drugs. This sequence was found in a woman under 30 with Graves disease.

CDR3 sequence reads: CSAGPRADTQYF. The CDR3 DNA reads TGCAGTGCTGGGCCGAGAGCGGATACGCAGTATTTT. V gene TRBV20-1 combines with J gene TRBJ2-3; D ambiguous. Per germline, CDR1 DFQATT and CDR2 SNEGSKA (reference sequence). Trimming pared 5 bases from V and 6 bases from J, leaving 12 bases between. The CDR3 contains 12 residues.